This T cell receptor (beta chain) was sequenced in a study of early T cells in non-severe SARS-CoV-2 infection. At the level of the study: Sequencing of unsorted whole blood was done on bulk RNA, leaving chains unpaired.

V lost 0 bases, J lost 5 bases, and 5 bases lay in between. CDR1 is SQVTM and CDR2 is ANQGSEA in the germline V gene. The CDR3 has 11 residues. Attachment of unique molecular identifiers to individual cDNA molecules was performed. TCRdb reprocessed the 5' RACE reads via MiXCR and lists one record per CDR3 protein. The sample lists 55,000 to 80,000 distinct CDR3 sequences; approximately 12% were seen once. This clonotype was counted ten times or more. No antigen is known for it. Whole-study findings and limits: The study's VDJdb matching favored anti-spike CD8 responses and missed private and CD4 specificities.

Material for sequencing was whole blood. The receptor was isolated from an adult who was a healthcare worker with PCR-confirmed SARS-CoV-2 infection or an uninfected control (not recorded which). The genes are TRBV29-1 and TRBJ2-7; no clear D. DNA for the CDR3: TGCAGCGTTGAAGACAGCCACGAGCAGTACTTC. This codes for CSVEDSHEQYF.